This TCR beta chain was recovered during a study of shared clonotypes between healthy human individuals. Trimming cost V 8 bases and J 7 bases, with 11 bases left between them. The CDR3 is 11 residues long. Germline CDR1 is SGHVS and CDR2 is FQNEAQ. Sorted-subset replicate PCR reactions were performed with about 200 ng DNA, corresponding to roughly 29,000 T cell genomes. TCRdb's copy holds only in-frame clones and misses some; the assay was immunoSEQ multiplex PCR. Seen here are 700,000 to 950,000 clones, 96% observed once, and the top ten hold under 0.3%. In the naive CD8 group, cells lacked CD45RO and were positively selected for CCR7, so terminally differentiated effector memory CD45RA+ cells were left out.

The chain carries TRBV7-8 and TRBJ1-1; D is unclear. Sequencing was done on a sample of naive CD8+ T cells sorted from blood. The receptor comes from a man aged 25-45 years in good health. The chain's CDR3 is CASGPTGEAFF. CDR3 nucleotides: TGTGCCAGCGGCCCGACTGGTGAAGCTTTCTTT.